This T cell receptor (beta chain) was recovered during a study of CD8 T cells in ankylosing spondylitis (dated by TCRdb to the late 2010s). About the investigation overall: The study set out to find disease-linked TCR variants by profiling T cell receptor beta repertoires in ankylosing spondylitis patients and healthy donors. Samples of peripheral blood were taken, and for ankylosing spondylitis patients, synovial fluid was collected as well. The whole study cohort included 108 healthy donors and around 25 ankylosing spondylitis patients.

Summary of the overall study and its limitations: The disease-linked clones were reported as significantly enriched in matched synovial fluid samples from ankylosing spondylitis patients. Some of the motif variants had been reported before in the synovial fluid and blood of reactive arthritis patients, a finding that suggests common disease-initiation mechanisms. A TCR beta motif made up of several highly homologous amino acid variants appeared to be characteristic of blood from ankylosing spondylitis patients. The disease-linked clones had a CD8+ phenotype and were found at relatively low frequencies in peripheral blood.

The listed sequencing device is Illumina HiSeq 2500. Quantitative 5'-RACE with molecular barcodes was used to prepare TCR beta libraries. Concerning the study's data processing: A new computational method, built on a probabilistic model of VDJ rearrangement, was used to identify disease-linked TCR variants. The public reads were quality trimmed at Q25 with fastp and then assembled into clones with MiXCR by TCRdb, keeping productive beta chains. CDR3 protein sequences are deduplicated, and each keeps its most common genes and DNA. In this record, the V and J calls reflect TCRdb's handling and not the investigators' own analysis. In this sample the table shows some 150,000 distinct CDR3 sequences, around 43% of which occur a single time. The ten largest make up 15% of the sample. Synovial fluid samples were paired with blood samples taken from the same ankylosing spondylitis patients. This clonotype occurred a few times. Its antigen remains undetermined. No clone much larger than this one lies a single base away; base qualities are absent.

The germline V gene (reference sequence) sets CDR1 to SEHNR and CDR2 to FQNEAQ. Including the terminal cysteine and phenylalanine, the CDR3 comprises 13 residues. Solely the CDR3 DNA is kept, with 39 bases framed from the first base. A distance of 7 bases separates the germline ends of V and J, which lose 3 bases and 4 bases respectively. The sequenced sample consisted of synovial fluid, either unsorted or a sorted T cell fraction (not recorded which). This sequence uses TRBV7-9 and TRBJ1-5; too little of a D gene remains to name it. The sequence was collected from a male donor with ankylosing spondylitis. CDR3 protein: CASSLWENQPQHF. The sequenced DNA: TGTGCCAGCAGCTTGTGGGAGAATCAGCCCCAGCATTTT.